This T cell receptor beta chain was captured by sequencing in a study of T cells in localized non-small cell lung cancer (dated by TCRdb to 2020 to 2021). About the study as a whole: The study examined T cell repertoires in 236 patients with early-stage NSCLC and compared tumors with uninvolved tumor-adjacent lungs. The cohort was made up of around 250 treatment-naive NSCLC patients whose localized lung tumors had been resected. Of the NSCLC patients, roughly 130 were male and approximately 97 were female, and the mean age was approximately 66 years. The full study reports these points: Because the study design was exploratory, TCR variables were selected using unadjusted p-values without false-discovery rate correction. Multi-region tumor sequencing was not performed, so intratumor heterogeneity could not be excluded. A median of approximately 57 of the top 100 tumor clones were detected in paired uninvolved adjacent lung, and 25 to 35 of these tumor clones were also found among the top 100 clones of the paired uninvolved adjacent lung. The highest T cell clonality was observed in uninvolved tumor-adjacent lung, where clonality exceeded that of tumor, suggesting that antigenic responses were more focused in uninvolved tumor-adjacent lung. Higher blood T cell density associated with longer overall survival, while higher adjacent-lung clonality associated with shorter survival.

Based on the germline V gene, the CDR1 and CDR2 sequences are SGHNT and YENEEA. The trim is 5 bases for V and 5 bases for J, with a gap of 16 bases between the germline ends. Measured from the cysteine to the phenylalanine, the CDR3 is 15 residues long. Only CDR3 DNA is held: 45 bases, read in frame from base 1. TCR beta CDR3 regions were sequenced from DNA using the immunoSEQ Assay. In the source study's methods: To compute T cell density, TCR beta template counts were normalized to usable DNA, which was estimated by amplifying housekeeping genes. Richness was estimated with the preseqR package, extrapolating to 400,000 templates for PBMC samples and 120,000 templates for tissue samples. Clonality was calculated as one minus Pielou's evenness. Differential abundance testing on productive amino-acid clonotypes, with a minimum total count of 5 and an alpha of 0.1, was used to identify tissue-enriched TCRs. The Jaccard Index and the Morisita Overlap Index were used to measure repertoire overlap between compartments. GLIPH clustered TCR beta CDR3s with public tetramer-defined viral CDR3s; viral motifs required at least three viral sequences plus V-gene enrichment. Sourced from immuneACCESS, this table was stored by TCRdb with only in-frame sequences that have V and J called. A share of the clones is absent; for the studies checked, an unresolved V gene accounts for under half, and the remainder has no known explanation. From that table come the V and J calls and clone size; the DNA was used to work out D and trimming. The sample table shows about 2,500 clones, and less than 25% are seen once. 11% of the sample is taken by the ten largest.

On this clone: Its antigen is unknown. No quality values exist for individual bases; no much larger clone is one base distant.

Uninvolved adjacent lung was obtained at least 2 cm from the tumor margin, and the absence of atypia was confirmed by two independent pathologists. At diagnosis, peripheral blood, uninvolved tumor-adjacent lung and tumor were collected and stored as a combination of fresh-frozen and FFPE material. The sequence links TRBV11-3 to TRBJ1-5, with a weak D call of TRBD1 (5 bases match). This clonotype originated in a woman aged 40 to 75 with stage I lung adenocarcinoma. The sample was normal lung tissue next to the tumor, taken before any cancer treatment. The base sequence is TGTGCCAGCAGCCCGCTAGGCAGGGAGGATCAGCCCCAGCATTTT. Its translation is CASSPLGREDQPQHF.